These T cell receptor beta chains were read from a single sample in a study of OX40 agonist ivuxolimab in advanced cancers. TCRdb's copy holds only in-frame clones and misses some; the assay was immunoSEQ multiplex PCR. The sample lists 70,000 to 90,000 clones, 86% occurring once. Sequences were derived from CD4+ or CD8+ T cells sorted from blood, sampled in a trial of the OX40 agonist ivuxolimab. The receptor source for this set is an adult with an advanced solid tumor such as melanoma, head and neck, liver or kidney cancer. CDR3s include the opening cysteine and the closing phenylalanine or tryptophan.

V	J	CDR3
TRBV5-1	TRBJ2-5	CASSLGLAGVETQYF
TRBV5-8	TRBJ1-2	CASSLVSGGGYGYTF
TRBV25-1	TRBJ2-5	CASSEWGLIQETQYF
TRBV7-7	TRBJ2-1	CASSLPRLAGRPSYNEQFF
TRBV7-8	TRBJ2-2	CASSSGLAGGRTGELFF
TRBV28	TRBJ1-5	CASSLIRGNQPQHF
TRBV25-1	TRBJ2-2	CASSIDRGGTGELFF
TRBV21-1	TRBJ2-7	CASSPGVPTYEQYF
TRBV20-1	TRBJ2-3	CSAPWGDTQYF
TRBV19	TRBJ1-5	CASRDPGQGWSNQPQHF
TRBV19	TRBJ2-1	CASSIGTASGSRNEQFF
TRBV11-2	TRBJ2-3	CASSHRTDTQYF
TRBV29-1	TRBJ2-3	CSALVTDTQYF
TRBV6-6	TRBJ1-5	CASSYWGDGQQPQHF
TRBV6-1	TRBJ1-6	CASSERRGSYNSPLHF
TRBV5-4	TRBJ2-3	CASSRDITDTQYF
TRBV19	TRBJ1-2	CASSIGRNYGYTF
TRBV25-1	TRBJ2-3	CASSEDRLAGVDTQYF
TRBV19	TRBJ2-3	CASTEGGTTDTQYF
TRBV28	TRBJ1-2	CASSTSPQGSYGYTF
TRBV4-3	TRBJ1-6	CASSPRDRYNSPLHF
TRBV7-6	TRBJ2-1	CASSPDRGFLNEQFF
TRBV7-2	TRBJ2-3	CASSFKQGPTGTQYF
TRBV2	TRBJ2-5	CASSEAAGALQTQYF
TRBV27	TRBJ2-3	CASSLSVYMGTDTQYF
TRBV5-6	TRBJ2-2	CASSRPTSGELFF
TRBV5-6	TRBJ1-2	CASSLADEGGYTF
TRBV5-1	TRBJ2-7	CASSFGDRNYEQYF
TRBV6-5	TRBJ2-7	CASTGLGQGAYEQYF
TRBV10-3	TRBJ2-3	CAIRQATDTQYF
TRBV7-2	TRBJ2-5	CASSTRTSGGRETQYF
TRBV5-1	TRBJ2-6	CASSFDRDGFSGANVLTF
TRBV7-3	TRBJ2-2	CASSQGTGELFF
TRBV14	TRBJ2-2	CASSQDRGQLNTGELFF
TRBV5-1	TRBJ2-7	CASSFTGFSYEQYF
TRBV30	TRBJ1-5	CAWSVPGIGIQPQHF
TRBV27	TRBJ1-4	CASSLGQGVEKLFF
TRBV2	TRBJ2-1	CVAGGTSYNEQFF
TRBV11-1	TRBJ1-5	CASSLSGSGNQPQHF
TRBV28	TRBJ1-5	CASSFVPRTIGSNNQPQHF
TRBV7-9	TRBJ1-2	CASSYRDRSYGYTF
TRBV18	TRBJ1-1	CASSPVDEAFF
TRBV7-2	TRBJ2-2	CASSLAPQGWAGELFF
TRBV7-9	TRBJ1-1	CASSLPGLMNTEAFF
TRBV4-1	TRBJ2-7	CASSQPRTGGYEQYF
TRBV28	TRBJ1-1	CASSPRTGNGMRTEAFF
TRBV14	TRBJ2-5	CASGTVPGTQYF
TRBV7-3	TRBJ2-1	CASSLNRNEQFF
TRBV28	TRBJ1-4	CASRVWKGSNEKLFF
TRBV19	TRBJ2-3	CASSARQGARDTQYF
TRBV6-1	TRBJ1-2	CASTYRGGGYTF
TRBV7-9	TRBJ1-2	CASSLRPRENQGYTF
TRBV6-5	TRBJ2-5	CASSFNNRQQETQYF
TRBV5-1	TRBJ2-3	CASSLVGLIWAQYF
TRBV30	TRBJ1-3	CAWDRGSYGNTIYF